The rows below give T cell receptor beta chains drawn from one sample of a study of OX40 agonist ivuxolimab in advanced cancers. Some clones are missing from TCRdb's copy, which holds only in-frame ones; the method was immunoSEQ multiplex PCR. This table has about 69,000 clones, 75% to 95% appearing once. The sample here was CD4+ or CD8+ T cells sorted from blood, taken in a trial of the OX40 agonist ivuxolimab. Every receptor here comes from an adult with an advanced solid tumor such as melanoma, head and neck, liver or kidney cancer. The CDR3 runs from the conserved cysteine through the conserved F or W. The order of the fields is V gene, clone size, D gene, J gene, CDR3 DNA, CDR3 protein. The D gene is left open where the match is weak. Only some rows state a clone size, as once, few, many or a class for expanded clones.

V: TRBV19; size: NA; D: NA; J: TRBJ2-7; DNA: TGTGCCAGTAGTAACAGGTTTGGGCCCTACGAGCAGTACTTC; CDR3: CASSNRFGPYEQYF
V: TRBV4-1; size: NA; D: NA; J: TRBJ1-6; DNA: TGCGCCAGCAGCCAAATAGGGTTTAGCGGTTCACCCCTCCGCTTT; CDR3: CASSQIGFSGSPLRF
V: TRBV6-5; size: NA; D: NA; J: TRBJ1-1; DNA: TGTGCCAGCAGTTACGGCACTGAAGCTTTCTTT; CDR3: CASSYGTEAFF
V: TRBV11-2; size: once; D: NA; J: TRBJ2-3; DNA: TGTGCCAGCAGCTCCCGCGGTCAGGGGAGCACAGATACGCAGTATTTT; CDR3: CASSSRGQGSTDTQYF
V: TRBV2; size: NA; D: NA; J: TRBJ1-2; DNA: TGTGCCAGCAGTGGGTCAGGGGCCTTCTATGGCTACACCTTC; CDR3: CASSGSGAFYGYTF
V: TRBV7-9; size: NA; D: NA; J: TRBJ2-3; DNA: TGTGCCAGCAGCTTACCCCCTCCAGGTTGGGATACGCAGTATTTT; CDR3: CASSLPPPGWDTQYF
V: TRBV7-3; size: NA; D: NA; J: TRBJ1-1; DNA: TGTGCCAGCAGCCTAACCCGCCCGGGGCCGGGGAACACTGAAGCTTTCTTT; CDR3: CASSLTRPGPGNTEAFF
V: TRBV28; size: NA; D: TRBD1; J: TRBJ2-5; DNA: TGTGCCAGCAGTTTATGGAGCGACAGGGATTACCAAGAGACCCAGTACTTC; CDR3: CASSLWSDRDYQETQYF
V: TRBV9; size: NA; D: TRBD1; J: TRBJ1-1; DNA: TGTGCCAGCAGCGTGACAGGGGACTCTATGAACACTGAAGCTTTCTTT; CDR3: CASSVTGDSMNTEAFF
V: TRBV27; size: NA; D: NA; J: TRBJ1-1; DNA: NA; CDR3: CASSSSGWGNTEAFF
V: TRBV7-9; size: NA; D: TRBD2; J: TRBJ2-1; DNA: TGTGCCAGCAGACCGACACTAGCGGGAGTGAACAATGAGCAGTTCTTC; CDR3: CASRPTLAGVNNEQFF
V: TRBV6-1; size: NA; D: TRBD1; J: TRBJ2-7; DNA: TGTGCCAGCAGCCCAGGGGGCAATTCCTACGAGCAGTACTTC; CDR3: CASSPGGNSYEQYF
V: TRBV19; size: NA; D: TRBD1; J: TRBJ1-5; DNA: TGTGCCAGTAGTACCGGGACAGGGGTCAATCAGCCCCAGCATTTT; CDR3: CASSTGTGVNQPQHF
V: TRBV7-9; size: NA; D: TRBD1; J: TRBJ1-5; DNA: TGTGCCAGCAGCTTCGGCGGACAGGGCTGGGTCGGAAATCAGCCCCAGCATTTT; CDR3: CASSFGGQGWVGNQPQHF
V: TRBV11-2; size: NA; D: NA; J: TRBJ2-3; DNA: TGTGCCAGCAGCTTGTATCCCTCAGCTAGCACAGATACGCAGTATTTT; CDR3: CASSLYPSASTDTQYF
V: TRBV5-5; size: NA; D: TRBD2; J: TRBJ2-7; DNA: TGTGCCAGCAGCTTACTAGCGGGAGGCAATGTCGATGGCGAGCAGTACTTC; CDR3: CASSLLAGGNVDGEQYF
V: TRBV7-3; size: few; D: TRBD1; J: TRBJ1-2; DNA: TGTGCCAGCAGCTCTCCGGGACAGGGGAAGGGCGGCTACACCTTC; CDR3: CASSSPGQGKGGYTF
V: TRBV7-2; size: NA; D: NA; J: TRBJ1-6; DNA: TGTGCCAGCAGCTTAGTCGACAGTTTTAATTCACCCCTCCACTTT; CDR3: CASSLVDSFNSPLHF
V: TRBV9; size: NA; D: NA; J: TRBJ2-3; DNA: TGTGCCAGCAGCTTCTCGGGACACTTCACAGATACGCAGTATTTT; CDR3: CASSFSGHFTDTQYF